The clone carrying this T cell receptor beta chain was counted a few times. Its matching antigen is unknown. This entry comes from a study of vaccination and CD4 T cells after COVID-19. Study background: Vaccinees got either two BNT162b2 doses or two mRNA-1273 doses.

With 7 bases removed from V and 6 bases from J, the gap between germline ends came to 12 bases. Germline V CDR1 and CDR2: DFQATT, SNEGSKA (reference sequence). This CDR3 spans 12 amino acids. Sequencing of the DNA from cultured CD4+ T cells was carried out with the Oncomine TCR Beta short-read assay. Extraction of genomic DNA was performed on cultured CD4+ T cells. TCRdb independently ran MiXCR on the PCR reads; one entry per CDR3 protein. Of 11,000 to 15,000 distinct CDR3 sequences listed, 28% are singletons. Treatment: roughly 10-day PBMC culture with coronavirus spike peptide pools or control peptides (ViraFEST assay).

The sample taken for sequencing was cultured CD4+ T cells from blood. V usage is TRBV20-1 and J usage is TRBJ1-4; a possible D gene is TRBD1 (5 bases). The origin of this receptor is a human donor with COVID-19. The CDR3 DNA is TGCAGTGTCCGCCGGGACGATGAAAAACTGTTTTTT. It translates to CSVRRDDEKLFF.